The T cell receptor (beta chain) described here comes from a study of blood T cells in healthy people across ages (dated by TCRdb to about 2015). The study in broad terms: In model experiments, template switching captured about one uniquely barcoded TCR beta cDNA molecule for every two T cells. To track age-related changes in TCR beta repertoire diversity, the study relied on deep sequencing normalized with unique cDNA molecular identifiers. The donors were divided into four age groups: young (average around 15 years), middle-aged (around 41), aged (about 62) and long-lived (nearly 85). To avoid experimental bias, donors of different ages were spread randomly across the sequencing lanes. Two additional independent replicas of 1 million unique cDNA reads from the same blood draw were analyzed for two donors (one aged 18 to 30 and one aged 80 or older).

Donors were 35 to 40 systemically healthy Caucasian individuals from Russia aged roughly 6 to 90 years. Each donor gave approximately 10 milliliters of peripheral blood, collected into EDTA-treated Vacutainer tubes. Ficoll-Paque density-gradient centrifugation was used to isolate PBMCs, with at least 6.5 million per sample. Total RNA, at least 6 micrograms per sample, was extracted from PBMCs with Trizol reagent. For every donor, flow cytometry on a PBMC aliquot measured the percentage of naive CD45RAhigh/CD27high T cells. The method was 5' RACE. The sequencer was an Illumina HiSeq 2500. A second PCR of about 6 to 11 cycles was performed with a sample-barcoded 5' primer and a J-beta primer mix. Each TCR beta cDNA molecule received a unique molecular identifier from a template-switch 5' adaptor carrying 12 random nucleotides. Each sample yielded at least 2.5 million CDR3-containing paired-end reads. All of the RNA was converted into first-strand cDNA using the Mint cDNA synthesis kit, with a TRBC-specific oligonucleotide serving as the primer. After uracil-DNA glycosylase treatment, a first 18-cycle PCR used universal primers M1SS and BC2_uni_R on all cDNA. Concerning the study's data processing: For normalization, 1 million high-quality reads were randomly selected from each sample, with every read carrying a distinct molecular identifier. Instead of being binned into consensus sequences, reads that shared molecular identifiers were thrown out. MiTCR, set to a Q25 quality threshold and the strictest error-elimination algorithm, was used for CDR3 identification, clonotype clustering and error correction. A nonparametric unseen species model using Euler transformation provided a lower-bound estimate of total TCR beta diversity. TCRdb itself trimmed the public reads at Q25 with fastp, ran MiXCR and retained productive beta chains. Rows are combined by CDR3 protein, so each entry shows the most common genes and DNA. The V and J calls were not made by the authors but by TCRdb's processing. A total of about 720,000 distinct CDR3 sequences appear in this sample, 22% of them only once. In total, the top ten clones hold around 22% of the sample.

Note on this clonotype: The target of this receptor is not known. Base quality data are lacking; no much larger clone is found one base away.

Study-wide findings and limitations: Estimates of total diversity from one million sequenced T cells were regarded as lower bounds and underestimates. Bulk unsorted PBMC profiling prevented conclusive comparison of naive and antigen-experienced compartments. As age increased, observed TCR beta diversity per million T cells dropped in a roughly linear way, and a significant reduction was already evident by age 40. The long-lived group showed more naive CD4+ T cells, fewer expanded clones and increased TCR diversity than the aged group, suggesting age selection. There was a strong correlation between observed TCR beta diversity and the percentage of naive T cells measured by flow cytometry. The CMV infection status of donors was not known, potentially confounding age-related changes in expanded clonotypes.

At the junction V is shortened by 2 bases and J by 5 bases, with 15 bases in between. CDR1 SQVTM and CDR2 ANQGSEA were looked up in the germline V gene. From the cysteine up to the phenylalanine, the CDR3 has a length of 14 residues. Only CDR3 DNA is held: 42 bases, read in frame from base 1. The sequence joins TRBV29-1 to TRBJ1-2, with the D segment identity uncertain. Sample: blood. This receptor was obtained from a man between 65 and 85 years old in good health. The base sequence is TGCAGCGTTGAAAGCGCCCAGGACCCTTATGGCTACACCTTC. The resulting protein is CSVESAQDPYGYTF.